This TCR beta chain was recorded in a study of blood T cell repertoires in COVID-19 (dated by TCRdb to 2018 to 2021). With respect to the entire study: The collaborator samples originated in the United States, Italy and Spain and spanned the acute and convalescent phases of COVID-19. The material from the prospective study consisted of cDNA or gDNA derived from T cells, B-cell-depleted T cells, or PBMCs. The dataset comprised deeply sampled blood TCRbeta repertoires from subjects exposed to, actively infected with, or recovered from COVID-19. The repertoires were released in a freely available public database intended as a resource for research on the immune response to SARS-CoV-2. The samples were drawn from the first 160 participants of the ongoing ImmuneRACE study and from 950 to 1,500 subjects provided by 6 global collaborators. The sample metadata nearly always contained a de-identified subject ID, COVID-19 status, age in years and sex. Where available, HLA class I and class II types were taken from metadata supplied by the sample provider and were not determined by assay-based typing.

TCRbeta CDR3 regions were amplified from genomic DNA by means of the immunoSEQ Assay, a bias-controlled multiplex PCR. For the original study's pipeline: Within the assay, amplification of reference gene primers was used to estimate how many nucleated cells each sample contained. Sequence reads were collapsed and filtered to measure the absolute abundance of every unique TCRbeta CDR3 rearrangement. For each sample, productive Simpson clonality was calculated as the square root of Simpson's diversity index over productive rearrangements. TCRdb limited this immuneACCESS table to in-frame rearrangements with V and J called. A share of clones is missing; checked studies link under half to unresolved V genes, and the rest is unexplained. Clonal size and the V and J genes are those of that table, whereas D and trimming came from the DNA. Recorded for this sample are 150,000 to 200,000 clones; 85% of them occurred a single time. Roughly 8% of the sample belongs to the ten largest clones.

The germline V gene (reference sequence) yields SGHAT for CDR1 and FQDESV for CDR2. The CDR3 starts with the cysteine, ends with the phenylalanine, and has 15 residues. The kept DNA is CDR3 alone, 45 bases in frame from the first base. Trimming accounts for 1 base at V and 9 bases at J, while the number of junction bases matched to no gene is 8. Broader findings and caveats from the paper: The amount of clinical and demographic metadata varied by source and participant and was provided uncurated.

About this clone: Its antigen specificity is not known. No base quality information exists; no much larger clone differs at one position.

Each collaborating institution followed its own protocols to collect whole blood in K2EDTA tubes. Collaborator samples were shipped for TCRbeta analysis as frozen whole blood, isolated PBMCs, or DNA extracted from either sample type. This TCR derives from a woman aged 55-69 years with acute or convalescent COVID-19. The sample comprised peripheral blood. The rearrangement combines TRBV11-1 with TRBJ2-5; 10 central bases correspond to TRBD2. The CDR3 region: CASSLDWSSGRAQYF. The DNA is TGTGCCAGCAGCTTAGACTGGTCGAGCGGGAGGGCCCAGTACTTC.